This is a list of T cell receptor beta chains from one sample in a study of cytomegalovirus exposure and HLA in healthy donors. Repertoires were generated with immunoSEQ multiplex PCR, while TCRdb's copy carries only in-frame clones and drops some. The top ten clones hold roughly 21% of a sample with over 70,000 clones, approximately 64% of them seen once. The sample was PBMCs. Source of these receptors: a woman in her fifties or sixties in good health and CMV-seropositive. Both conserved end residues are part of each CDR3. The D gene is left open where the match is weak. Where a row states a size, it is once, few, many or the class of an expanded clone; other rows omit it.

J gene | D gene | V gene | CDR3 length | clone size | CDR3 protein | CDR3 DNA
TRBJ1-1 | - | TRBV6-5 | 15 | - | CASSYSNRVDGEAFF | TGTGCCAGCAGTTACTCTAACAGGGTGGACGGTGAAGCTTTCTTT
TRBJ2-1 | TRBD2 | TRBV7-8 | 16 | - | CASSSLGSGGPEEQFF | TGTGCCAGCAGCTCACTGGGGAGCGGGGGCCCCGAAGAGCAGTTCTTC
TRBJ1-2 | TRBD1 | TRBV5-1 | 15 | - | CASSLVGDSVYGYTF | TGCGCCAGCAGCTTGGTGGGGGACAGCGTCTATGGCTACACCTTC
TRBJ1-2 | TRBD1 | TRBV28 | 13 | - | CATTGGISYGYTF | TGTGCCACCACAGGGGGCATTTCCTATGGCTACACCTTC
TRBJ1-1 | - | TRBV15 | 13 | - | CATSGQGNTEAFF | TGTGCCACCAGCGGACAAGGGAACACTGAAGCTTTCTTT
TRBJ2-1 | TRBD1 | TRBV5-1 | 12 | - | CASSPQGIDPFF | TGCGCCAGCAGCCCACAGGGGATTGATCCGTTCTTC
TRBJ1-5 | - | TRBV18 | 17 | once | CASSASGMGLGNQPQHF | TGTGCCAGCTCGGCGTCGGGGATGGGACTGGGCAATCAGCCCCAGCATTTT
TRBJ1-2 | TRBD1 | TRBV7-9 | 17 | - | CASSSSGGTGFWYGYTF | TGTGCCAGCAGCTCCTCCGGTGGGACAGGTTTTTGGTATGGCTACACCTTC
TRBJ2-2 | TRBD1 | TRBV11-2 | 18 | - | CASSHLGRGQGIIGELFF | TGTGCCAGCAGCCACCTTGGCCGGGGACAGGGAATAATCGGGGAGCTGTTTTTT
TRBJ2-7 | TRBD1 | TRBV18 | 14 | once | CASSPRQGVYEQYF | TGTGCCAGCTCACCACGACAGGGAGTCTACGAGCAGTACTTC
TRBJ2-5 | TRBD2 | TRBV4-1 | 17 | - | CASSQEKLAGGQETQYF | TGCGCCAGCAGCCAAGAAAAACTAGCGGGGGGCCAAGAGACCCAGTACTTC
TRBJ1-1 | - | TRBV5-1 | 13 | - | CASSLEPNTEAFF | TGCGCCAGCAGCTTGGAGCCGAACACTGAAGCTTTCTTT
TRBJ2-1 | TRBD2 | TRBV30 | 17 | - | CAWSAALAASGDGEQFF | TGTGCCTGGAGCGCTGCGCTAGCGGCTAGCGGGGACGGTGAGCAGTTCTTC
TRBJ2-1 | - | TRBV7-2 | 15 | once | CASSSQGRTYNEQFF | TGTGCCAGCAGCTCACAGGGTAGAACCTACAATGAGCAGTTCTTC
TRBJ2-5 | - | TRBV18 | 15 | - | CASSSGLRYQETQYF | TGTGCCAGCTCATCGGGACTTAGGTACCAAGAGACCCAGTACTTC
TRBJ1-6 | - | TRBV7-3 | 15 | once | CASSLNTAYNSPLHF | TGTGCCAGCAGCTTAAATACGGCCTATAATTCACCCCTCCACTTT
TRBJ1-2 | - | TRBV5-1 | 15 | - | CASSFGQTFNYGYTF | TGCGCCAGCAGCTTCGGACAGACCTTTAACTATGGCTACACCTTC
TRBJ2-2 | - | TRBV4-3 | 17 | - | CASSQDRSLLGTGELFF | TGCGCCAGCAGCCAAGATCGTTCACTCCTCGGGACCGGGGAGCTGTTTTTT
TRBJ1-2 | - | TRBV6-5 | 16 | few | CASSYGTGQGNYGYTF | TGTGCCAGCAGTTACGGAACAGGGCAAGGAAACTATGGCTACACCTTC
TRBJ2-3 | TRBD2 | TRBV5-1 | 16 | - | CASSRGLAGAGDTQYF | TGCGCCAGCAGCCGGGGACTAGCGGGGGCTGGAGATACGCAGTATTTT
TRBJ1-1 | - | TRBV5-1 | 15 | - | CASSLVGRKNTEAFF | TGCGCCAGCAGCTTGGTTGGCAGGAAAAACACTGAAGCTTTCTTT
TRBJ2-1 | TRBD2 | TRBV27 | 16 | - | CASSPSGESSYNEQFF | TGTGCCAGCAGTCCTAGCGGGGAGAGCTCCTACAATGAGCAGTTCTTC
TRBJ1-5 | - | TRBV15 | 17 | - | CATKQDLTFGGNQPQHF | TGTGCCACAAAACAGGACCTAACCTTTGGTGGCAATCAGCCCCAGCATTTT
TRBJ2-7 | TRBD1 | TRBV6-5 | 15 | - | CASINTGTGDYEQYF | TGTGCCAGCATCAATACCGGGACAGGGGACTACGAGCAGTACTTC
TRBJ2-5 | - | TRBV6-5 | 14 | few | CASRYQVGGETQYF | TGTGCCAGCAGATACCAGGTGGGGGGAGAGACCCAGTACTTC
TRBJ1-3 | TRBD1 | TRBV7-9 | 14 | once | CASIEQGAGNTIYF | TGTGCCAGCATCGAACAGGGGGCTGGAAACACCATATATTTT
TRBJ1-1 | TRBD1 | TRBV2 | 13 | - | CASNGDRGTEAFF | TGTGCCAGCAACGGGGACAGGGGGACTGAAGCTTTCTTT
TRBJ2-1 | - | TRBV7-3 | 13 | few | CASSPEGGNEQFF | TGTGCCAGCAGCCCTGAGGGAGGCAATGAGCAGTTCTTC
TRBJ1-1 | - | TRBV14 | 15 | - | CASSQVSGGITEAFF | TGTGCCAGCAGCCAAGTATCAGGAGGGATAACTGAAGCTTTCTTT
TRBJ1-4 | TRBD1 | TRBV6-6 | 14 | - | CASSLGQGNEKLFF | TGTGCCAGCAGCCTAGGACAGGGAAATGAAAAACTGTTTTTT
TRBJ2-6 | - | TRBV5-6 | 15 | - | CASSIRGAGANVLTF | TGTGCCAGCAGCATCAGGGGCGCTGGGGCCAACGTCCTGACTTTC
TRBJ2-7 | TRBD1 | TRBV5-1 | 14 | - | CASSQQGASYEQYF | TGCGCCAGCAGCCAACAGGGGGCGTCATACGAGCAGTACTTC
TRBJ2-1 | TRBD2 | TRBV4-1 | 15 | - | CASSQGTSGGNEQFF | TGCGCCAGCAGCCAGGGGACTAGCGGTGGTAATGAGCAGTTCTTC
TRBJ2-7 | - | TRBV6-1 | 16 | - | CASSEAQPGSGYEQYF | TGTGCCAGCAGTGAAGCTCAACCAGGGTCCGGCTACGAGCAGTACTTC
TRBJ1-4 | - | TRBV28 | 15 | - | CASSLSAGINEKLFF | TGTGCCAGCAGTTTATCCGCAGGAATCAATGAAAAACTGTTTTTT
TRBJ1-1 | TRBD1 | TRBV30 | 15 | few | CAWSGDRGVNTEAFF | TGTGCCTGGAGTGGAGACAGGGGGGTGAACACTGAAGCTTTCTTT
TRBJ1-3 | - | TRBV2 | 15 | few | CASFEATVSGNTIYF | TGTGCCAGCTTTGAAGCGACAGTCTCTGGAAACACCATATATTTT
TRBJ1-2 | - | TRBV28 | 16 | - | CASSFPGRGVYYGYTF | TGTGCCAGCAGTTTCCCGGGCCGGGGGGTGTACTATGGCTACACCTTC
TRBJ1-3 | TRBD1 | TRBV11-2 | 14 | - | CASSLTGDGNTIYF | TGTGCCAGCAGTCTGACAGGGGACGGAAACACCATATATTTT
TRBJ2-1 | TRBD2 | TRBV7-2 | 15 | - | CASSLGTSGWVEQFF | TGTGCCAGCAGCTTAGGGACTAGCGGGTGGGTGGAGCAGTTCTTC
TRBJ2-1 | - | TRBV6-5 | 15 | - | CASSGTLDGYNEQFF | TGTGCCAGCAGCGGTACCCTAGACGGGTACAATGAGCAGTTCTTC
TRBJ2-7 | - | TRBV29-1 | 14 | - | CSVEDPAGVYEQYF | TGCAGCGTTGAAGATCCGGCGGGCGTCTACGAGCAGTACTTC
TRBJ1-1 | TRBD1 | TRBV30 | 18 | - | CAWSYFPGTGVSGTEAFF | TGTGCCTGGAGCTATTTCCCCGGGACAGGGGTTTCGGGCACTGAAGCTTTCTTT
TRBJ2-7 | - | TRBV28 | 16 | - | CASKRTGQDSSYEQYF | TGTGCCAGCAAGAGGACGGGGCAGGACAGCTCCTACGAGCAGTACTTC
TRBJ2-5 | - | TRBV15 | 14 | - | CATSSGTLEETQYF | TGTGCCACCAGCTCGGGGACACTAGAAGAGACCCAGTACTTC
TRBJ2-7 | - | TRBV18 | 17 | few | CASSPVPRGQSPAEQYF | TGTGCCAGCTCACCGGTACCGCGGGGCCAATCACCCGCCGAGCAGTACTTC
TRBJ2-7 | TRBD1 | TRBV11-1 | 16 | - | CASSKIRGQDTYEQYF | TGTGCCAGCAGCAAGATCCGGGGACAGGATACCTACGAGCAGTACTTC
TRBJ1-1 | TRBD1 | TRBV7-9 | 14 | - | CASSLTGGYTEAFF | TGTGCCAGCAGCTTAACAGGGGGTTATACTGAAGCTTTCTTT
TRBJ2-5 | TRBD2 | TRBV5-4 | 15 | - | CASSSPEAGGETQYF | TGTGCCAGCAGCTCCCCGGAAGCGGGGGGGGAGACCCAGTACTTC
TRBJ2-1 | TRBD1 | TRBV2 | 17 | - | CASSEALPGQGRYEQFF | TGTGCCAGCAGTGAAGCCCTGCCGGGACAGGGTAGGTATGAGCAGTTCTTC
TRBJ1-2 | - | TRBV10-1 | 15 | - | CASNSTRGSDYGYTF | TGCGCCAGCAATAGCACAAGGGGCTCGGACTATGGCTACACCTTC
TRBJ2-5 | TRBD1 | TRBV7-3 | 16 | - | CASSPSGTEFQETQYF | TGTGCCAGCAGTCCTTCCGGGACAGAGTTCCAAGAGACCCAGTACTTC
TRBJ1-2 | TRBD1 | TRBV25-1 | 16 | - | CASIPPRPGTGDGYTF | TGTGCCAGCATTCCCCCCAGACCCGGGACAGGGGACGGCTACACCTTC